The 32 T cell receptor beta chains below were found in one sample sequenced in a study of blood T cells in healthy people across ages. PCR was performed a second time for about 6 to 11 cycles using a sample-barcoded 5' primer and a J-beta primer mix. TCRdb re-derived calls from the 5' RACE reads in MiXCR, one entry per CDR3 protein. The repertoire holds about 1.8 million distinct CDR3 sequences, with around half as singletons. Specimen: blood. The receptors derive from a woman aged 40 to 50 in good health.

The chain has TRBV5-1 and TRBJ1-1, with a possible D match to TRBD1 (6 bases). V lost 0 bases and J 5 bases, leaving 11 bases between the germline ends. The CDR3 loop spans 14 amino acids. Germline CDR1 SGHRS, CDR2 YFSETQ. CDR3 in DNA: TGCGCCAGCAGCTTGGAGGGGGTGAGGACTGAAGCTTTCTTT. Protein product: CASSLEGVRTEAFF.

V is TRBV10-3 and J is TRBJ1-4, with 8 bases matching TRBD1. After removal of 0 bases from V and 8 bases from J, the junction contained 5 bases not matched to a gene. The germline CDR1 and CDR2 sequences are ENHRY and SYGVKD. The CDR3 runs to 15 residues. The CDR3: CAISESDRENEKLFF. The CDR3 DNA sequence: TGTGCCATCAGTGAGTCGGACAGGGAGAACGAAAAACTGTTTTTT.

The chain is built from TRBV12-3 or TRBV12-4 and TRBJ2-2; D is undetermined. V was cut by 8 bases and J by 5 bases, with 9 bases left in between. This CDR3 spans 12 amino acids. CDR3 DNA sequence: TGTGCCAGCTCACCGAGGACCGGGGAGCTGTTTTTT. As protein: CASSPRTGELFF.

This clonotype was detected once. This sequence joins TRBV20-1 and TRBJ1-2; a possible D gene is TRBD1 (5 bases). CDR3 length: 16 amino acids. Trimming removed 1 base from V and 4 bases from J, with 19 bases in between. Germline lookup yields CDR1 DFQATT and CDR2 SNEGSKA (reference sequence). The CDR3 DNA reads TGCAGTGCTAGAGCTCTTATCCACGGGACTCCCTATGGCTACACCTTC. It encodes CSARALIHGTPYGYTF.

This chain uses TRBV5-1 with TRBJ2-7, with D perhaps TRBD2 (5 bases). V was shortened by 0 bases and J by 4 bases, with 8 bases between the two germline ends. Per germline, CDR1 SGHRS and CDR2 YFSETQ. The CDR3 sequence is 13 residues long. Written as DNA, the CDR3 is TGCGCCAGCAGCTTGGAGCGGTTATACGAGCAGTACTTC. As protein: CASSLERLYEQYF.

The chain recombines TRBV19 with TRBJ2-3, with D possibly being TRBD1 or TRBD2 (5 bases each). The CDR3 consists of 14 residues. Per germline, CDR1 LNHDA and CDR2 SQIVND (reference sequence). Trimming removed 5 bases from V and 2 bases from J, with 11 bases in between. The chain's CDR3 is CASSRRGTTDTQYF. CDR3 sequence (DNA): TGTGCCAGTAGTCGGCGAGGGACCACAGATACGCAGTATTTT.

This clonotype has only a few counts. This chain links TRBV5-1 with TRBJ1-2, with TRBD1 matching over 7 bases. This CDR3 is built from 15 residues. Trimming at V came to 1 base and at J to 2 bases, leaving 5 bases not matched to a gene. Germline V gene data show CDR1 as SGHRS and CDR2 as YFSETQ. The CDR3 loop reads CASSLFGDSNYGYTF. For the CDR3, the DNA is TGCGCCAGCAGCTTGTTCGGGGACAGCAACTATGGCTACACCTTC.

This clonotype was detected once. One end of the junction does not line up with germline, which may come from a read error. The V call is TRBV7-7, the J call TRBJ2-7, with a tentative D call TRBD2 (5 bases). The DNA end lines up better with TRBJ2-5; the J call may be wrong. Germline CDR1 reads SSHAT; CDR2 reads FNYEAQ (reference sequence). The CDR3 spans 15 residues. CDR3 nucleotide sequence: TGTGCTAGCAGCTTAAGATCTCTAGCATCGGAGACCCAGTACTTC. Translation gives CASSLRSLASETQYF.

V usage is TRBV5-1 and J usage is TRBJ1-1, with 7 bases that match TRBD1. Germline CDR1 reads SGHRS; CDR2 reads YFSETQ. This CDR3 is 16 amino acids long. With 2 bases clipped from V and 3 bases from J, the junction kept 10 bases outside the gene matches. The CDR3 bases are TGCGCCAGCAGCTTTTTTAGAGGGGGCGCGGACACTGAAGCTTTCTTT. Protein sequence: CASSFFRGGADTEAFF.

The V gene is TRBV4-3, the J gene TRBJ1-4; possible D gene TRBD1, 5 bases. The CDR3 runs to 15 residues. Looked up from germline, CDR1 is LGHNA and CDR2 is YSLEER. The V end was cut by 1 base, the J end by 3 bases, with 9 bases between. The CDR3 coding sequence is TGCGCCAGCAGCCAAGGCGGGGCGGCTAATGAAAAACTGTTTTTT. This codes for CASSQGGAANEKLFF.

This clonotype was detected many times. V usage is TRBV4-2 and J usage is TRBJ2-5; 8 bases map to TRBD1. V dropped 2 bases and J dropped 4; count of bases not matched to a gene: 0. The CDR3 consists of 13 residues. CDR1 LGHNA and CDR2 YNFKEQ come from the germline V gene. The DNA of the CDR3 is TGTGCCAGCAGCCAAACAGGGGGAGAGACCCAGTACTTC. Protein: CASSQTGGETQYF.

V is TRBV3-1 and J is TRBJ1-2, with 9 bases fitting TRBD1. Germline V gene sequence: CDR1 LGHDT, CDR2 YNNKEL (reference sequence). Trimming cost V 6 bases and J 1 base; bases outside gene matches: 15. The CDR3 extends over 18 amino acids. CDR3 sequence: CASSSSGGQGRGNYGYTF. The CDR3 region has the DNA TGTGCCAGCAGTTCGTCTGGGGGACAGGGTAGGGGTAACTATGGCTACACCTTC.

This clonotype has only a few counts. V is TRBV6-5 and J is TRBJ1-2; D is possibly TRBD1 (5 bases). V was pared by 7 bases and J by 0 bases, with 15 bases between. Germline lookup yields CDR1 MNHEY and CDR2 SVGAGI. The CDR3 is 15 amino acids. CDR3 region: CASKSDWTTNYGYTF. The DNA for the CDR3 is TGTGCCAGCAAGTCTGACTGGACAACTAACTATGGCTACACCTTC.

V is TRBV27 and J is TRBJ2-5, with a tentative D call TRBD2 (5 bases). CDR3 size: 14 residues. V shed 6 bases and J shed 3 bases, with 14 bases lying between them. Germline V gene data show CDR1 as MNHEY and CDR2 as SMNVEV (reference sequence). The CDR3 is CASRSGVLKETQYF. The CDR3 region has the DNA TGTGCCAGCAGATCCGGGGTTCTAAAAGAGACCCAGTACTTC.

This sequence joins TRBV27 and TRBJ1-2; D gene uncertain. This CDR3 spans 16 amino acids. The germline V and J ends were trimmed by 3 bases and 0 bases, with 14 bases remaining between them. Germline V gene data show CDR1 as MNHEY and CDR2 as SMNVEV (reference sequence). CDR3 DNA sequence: TGTGCCAGCAGTTTGACCACGAAGCAGACTAACTATGGCTACACCTTC. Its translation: CASSLTTKQTNYGYTF.

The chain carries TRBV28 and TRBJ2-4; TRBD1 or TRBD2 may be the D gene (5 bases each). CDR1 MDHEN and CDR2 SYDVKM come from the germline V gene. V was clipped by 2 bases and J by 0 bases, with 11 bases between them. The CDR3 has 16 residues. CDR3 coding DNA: TGTGCCAGCAGTTTAATTGGGGGTCTAGCCAAAAACATTCAGTACTTC. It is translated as CASSLIGGLAKNIQYF.

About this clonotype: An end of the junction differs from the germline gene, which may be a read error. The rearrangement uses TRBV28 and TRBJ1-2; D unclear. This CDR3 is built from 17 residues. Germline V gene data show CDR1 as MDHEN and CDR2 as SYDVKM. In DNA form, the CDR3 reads TGCGCCAGCAGCCCTTACCTTGATCTTAGCAAGGGAGGAGGCTACACCTTC. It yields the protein CASSPYLDLSKGGGYTF.

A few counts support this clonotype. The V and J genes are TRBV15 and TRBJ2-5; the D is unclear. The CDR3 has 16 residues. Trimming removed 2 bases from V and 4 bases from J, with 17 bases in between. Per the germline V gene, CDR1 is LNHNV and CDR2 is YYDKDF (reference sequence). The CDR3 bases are TGTGCCACCAGCAGACGAAAGCCCGTTTTAGGAGAGACCCAGTACTTC. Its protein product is CATSRRKPVLGETQYF.

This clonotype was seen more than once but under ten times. The CDR3 reads CASSAPGRGQETQYF. The CDR3 coding sequence is TGTGCCAGCAGCGCCCCTGGGCGGGGACAAGAGACCCAGTACTTC. The chain employs TRBV9 and TRBJ2-5, with D tentatively TRBD2 (6 bases). Trimming removed 3 bases at V and 2 bases at J, with 14 bases between. In germline, CDR1 is SGDLS, CDR2 YYNGEE. The CDR3 consists of 15 residues.

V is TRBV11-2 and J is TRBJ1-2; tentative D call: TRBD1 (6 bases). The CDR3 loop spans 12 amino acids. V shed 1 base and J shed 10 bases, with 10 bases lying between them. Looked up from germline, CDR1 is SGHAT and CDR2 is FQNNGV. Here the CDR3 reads CASSLVQGNYTF. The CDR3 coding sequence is TGTGCCAGCAGCTTAGTACAGGGTAACTACACCTTC.

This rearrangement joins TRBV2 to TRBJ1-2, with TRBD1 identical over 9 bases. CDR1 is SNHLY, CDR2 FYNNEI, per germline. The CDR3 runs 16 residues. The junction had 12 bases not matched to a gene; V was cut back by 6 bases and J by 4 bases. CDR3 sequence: CASSPGTGLFSYGYTF. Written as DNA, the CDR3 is TGTGCCAGCAGCCCCGGGACAGGGCTCTTCTCCTATGGCTACACCTTC.

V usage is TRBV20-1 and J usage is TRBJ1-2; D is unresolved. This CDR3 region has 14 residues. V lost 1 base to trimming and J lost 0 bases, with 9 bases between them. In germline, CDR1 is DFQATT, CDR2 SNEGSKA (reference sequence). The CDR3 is CSARVEGSNYGYTF. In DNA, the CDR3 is TGCAGTGCTAGAGTAGAAGGTTCTAACTATGGCTACACCTTC.

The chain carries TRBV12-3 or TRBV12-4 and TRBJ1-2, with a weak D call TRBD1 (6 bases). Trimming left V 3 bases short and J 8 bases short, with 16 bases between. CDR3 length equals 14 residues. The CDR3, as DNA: TGTGCCAGCAGTTTCAATCCAGGGGTCGGGGGCTACACCTTC. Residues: CASSFNPGVGGYTF.

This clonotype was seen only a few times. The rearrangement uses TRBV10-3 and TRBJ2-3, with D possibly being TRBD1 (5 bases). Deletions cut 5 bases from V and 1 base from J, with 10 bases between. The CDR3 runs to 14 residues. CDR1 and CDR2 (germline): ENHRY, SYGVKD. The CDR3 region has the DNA TGTGCCATCAGTTCCTTAGGGGGCACAGATACGCAGTATTTT. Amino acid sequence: CAISSLGGTDTQYF.

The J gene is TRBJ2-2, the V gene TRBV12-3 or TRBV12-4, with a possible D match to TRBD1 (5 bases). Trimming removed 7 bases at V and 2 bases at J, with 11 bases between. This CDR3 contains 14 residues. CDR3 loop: CASILDTNTGELFF. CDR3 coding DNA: TGTGCCAGCATTCTGGACACTAACACCGGGGAGCTGTTTTTT.

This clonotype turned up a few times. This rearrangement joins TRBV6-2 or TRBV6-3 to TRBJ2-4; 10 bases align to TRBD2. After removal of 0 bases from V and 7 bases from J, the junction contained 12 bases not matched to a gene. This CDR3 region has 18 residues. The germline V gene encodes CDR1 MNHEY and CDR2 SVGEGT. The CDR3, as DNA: TGTGCCAGCAGTTACTCTGCAGTCCTACCGGGACTAGCGAACATTCAGTACTTC. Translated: CASSYSAVLPGLANIQYF.

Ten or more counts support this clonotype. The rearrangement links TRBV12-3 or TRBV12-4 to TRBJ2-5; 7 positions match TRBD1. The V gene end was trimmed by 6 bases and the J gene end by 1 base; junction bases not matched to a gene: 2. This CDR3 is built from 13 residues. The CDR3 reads CASRGTAQETQYF. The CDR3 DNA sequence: TGTGCCAGCAGAGGGACAGCCCAAGAGACCCAGTACTTC.

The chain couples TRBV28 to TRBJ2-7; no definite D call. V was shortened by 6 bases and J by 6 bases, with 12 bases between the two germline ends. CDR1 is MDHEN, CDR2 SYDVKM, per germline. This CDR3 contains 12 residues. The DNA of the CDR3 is TGTGCCAGCAGCTCCGCTCCGGGCGAGCAGTACTTC. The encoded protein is CASSSAPGEQYF.

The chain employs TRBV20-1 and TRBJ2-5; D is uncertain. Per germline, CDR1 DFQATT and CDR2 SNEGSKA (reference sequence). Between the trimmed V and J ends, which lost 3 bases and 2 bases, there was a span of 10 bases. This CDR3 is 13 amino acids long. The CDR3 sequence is CSASGPRQETQYF. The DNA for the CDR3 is TGCAGTGCTAGCGGTCCCAGGCAAGAGACCCAGTACTTC.

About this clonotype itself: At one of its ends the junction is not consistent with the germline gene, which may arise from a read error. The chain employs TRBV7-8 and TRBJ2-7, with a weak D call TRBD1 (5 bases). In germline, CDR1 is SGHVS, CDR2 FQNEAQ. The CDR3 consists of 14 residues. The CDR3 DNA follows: TGTACCAGCAGCCTCAGACAGACCCTCTACGAGCAGTACTTC. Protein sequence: CTSSLRQTLYEQYF.

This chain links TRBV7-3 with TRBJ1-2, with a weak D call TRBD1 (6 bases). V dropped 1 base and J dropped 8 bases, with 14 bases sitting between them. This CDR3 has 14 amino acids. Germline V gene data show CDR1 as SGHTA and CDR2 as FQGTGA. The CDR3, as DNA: TGTGCCAGCAGCTTAATGGGGGGGGCCGACGGCTACACCTTC. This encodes CASSLMGGADGYTF.

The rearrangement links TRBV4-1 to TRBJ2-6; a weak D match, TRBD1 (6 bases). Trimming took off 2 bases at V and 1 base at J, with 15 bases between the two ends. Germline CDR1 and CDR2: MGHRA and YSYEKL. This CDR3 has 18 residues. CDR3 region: CASSQHVGQSSGANVLTF. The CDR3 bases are TGCGCCAGCAGCCAACATGTAGGACAGTCTTCTGGGGCCAACGTCCTGACTTTC.